The clone carrying this T cell receptor (beta chain) was counted a few times. Its antigen remains unknown. The germline gene is not matched at one end of the junction; a read error may be the cause. This entry comes from a study of T cells after posttransplantation cyclophosphamide. Whole-study results and caveats: Tissue-infiltrating T cells from skin or gut overlapped little with blood T cells. After PTCy, TRB diversity resembled that of CNI/methotrexate controls.

Generated by immunoSEQ multiplex PCR, the TCRdb table keeps only in-frame clones and is missing some. The table shows about 6,700 clones, with over 65% occurring only once. Busulfan-fludarabine conditioning, marrow transplant, and cyclophosphamide on days +3 and +4 were administered. The CDR3 is 14 residues long. Germline loops: CDR1 SSHAT, CDR2 FNYEAQ (reference sequence). The TCR originated in a female patient aged 50-59 years who received an allogeneic stem cell transplant from a related donor, was CMV-positive, and had no GVHD. Some of these T cells may belong to the graft donor. Sequenced material: PBMCs, taken after allogeneic stem cell transplant with posttransplant cyclophosphamide. The chain employs TRBV7-7 and TRBJ1-4; 7 nucleotides agree with TRBD1. DNA of the CDR3: TGTGCTAGCAGCTTGGACAGGTCGAGTGAAAAACTGTTTTTT. Its protein is CASSLDRSSEKLFF.